This section outlines one T cell receptor (beta chain) sequence together with its context. These data are taken from a study of blood T cell repertoires in COVID-19. Trimming removed 3 bases from V and 7 bases from J, with 18 bases in between. The V gene's germline CDR1 is LNHDA and CDR2 SQIVND (reference sequence). The CDR3 runs 16 residues. Data came from immunoSEQ multiplex PCR; TCRdb stores just in-frame clones and leaves some out. The sample gives 100,000 or so clones, 91% of which show up once; 17% is in the top ten. The TCR was taken from a man aged 45 to 65 with acute or convalescent COVID-19. This sequence joins TRBV19 and TRBJ1-4; no clear D gene. Sequencing was carried out using peripheral blood. CDR3 amino acids: CASSIVPAGRSEKLFF. CDR3 bases: TGTGCCAGTAGTATTGTCCCGGCCGGGAGGAGTGAAAAACTGTTTTTT.